What follows is one T cell receptor beta chain and its context. The target antigen is unknown. V lost 6 bases, J lost 1 base, and 16 bases lay in between. This CDR3 has 16 amino acids. CDR1 and CDR2 from the germline V gene are SNHLY and FYNNEI. This specimen belongs to a study of naive and memory T cell subsets. Study results and caveats: This RNA-based method may be sensitive to activation-related transcript changes.

A UMI-containing oligonucleotide was joined by 3' ligation to the TCR cDNA template. Whole-blood samples were less than 3 ml of peripheral blood from healthy adult volunteers. Reverse transcription used DNase-treated unsorted total RNA, aiming for roughly 1 to 1,100 ng. Amplification of ligated cDNA took four PCR rounds with SP2 and nested alpha and beta constant primers. Blood and skin TCR RNA was reverse transcribed with alpha and beta constant primers. Each CDR3 protein is one row after TCRdb ran MiXCR on the 5' RACE reads. The sample consists of roughly 62,000 distinct CDR3 sequences, 8% to 9% of them appearing once.

The rearrangement uses TRBV2 and TRBJ1-5; D might be TRBD1 (5 bases). The sequence came from a female donor in good health. Here the CDR3 reads CASREPGRKSNQPQHF. As DNA, the CDR3 is TGTGCCAGCAGGGAACCGGGACGTAAGAGCAATCAGCCCCAGCATTTT.